Below are 9 T cell receptor beta chains sequenced from a single sample in a study of shared T cell receptors in the human thymus. Some clones are missing from TCRdb's copy, which holds only in-frame ones; the method was immunoSEQ multiplex PCR. The sample includes 700,000 or so clones, roughly 85% of them seen just once. These sequences were also reported in another study, on human thymus T cells.

Sequencing was carried out using thymocytes. Receptor source: a girl under three years old with a congenital heart defect.

The rearrangement links TRBV6-1 to TRBJ1-1; a possible D gene is TRBD1 (5 bases). V was clipped by 1 base and J by 0 bases, with 9 bases between them. Germline CDR1 reads MNHNS; CDR2 reads SASEGT. CDR3 size: 15 residues. The CDR3 region is CASSEDTGMNTEAFF. In DNA, the CDR3 is TGTGCCAGCAGTGAAGATACAGGCATGAACACTGAAGCTTTCTTT.

The chain joins TRBV14 to TRBJ1-2; 7 bases align to TRBD1. V was clipped by 0 bases and J by 2 bases; unmatched bases: 3. The CDR3 length is 15 residues. Germline V lookup: CDR1 SGHDN, CDR2 FVKESK. CDR3 sequence: CASSQERGQNYGYTF. In DNA, the CDR3 is TGTGCCAGCAGCCAAGAGAGGGGACAGAACTATGGCTACACCTTC.

The gene calls are TRBV15 and TRBJ2-5; 9 bases fit TRBD2. The CDR3 spans 18 residues. Germline loops: CDR1 LNHNV, CDR2 YYDKDF (reference sequence). Trimming removed 0 bases from V and 0 bases from J; junction bases left unmatched: 8. CDR3 in DNA: TGTGCCACCAGCAGAGATCTCCCCTCTAGCGGGGACCAAGAGACCCAGTACTTC. Translation gives CATSRDLPSSGDQETQYF.

The chain carries TRBV28 and TRBJ1-2; the match to TRBD1 covers 8 bases. V was pared by 5 bases and J by 8 bases, with 16 bases of the junction left unmatched. The CDR3 has 16 residues. Looked up from germline, CDR1 is MDHEN and CDR2 is SYDVKM. CDR3 amino acids: CASSLQPTGALGGYTF. CDR3 coding DNA: TGTGCCAGCAGTCTACAGCCGACAGGGGCCCTGGGGGGCTACACCTTC.

The J gene is TRBJ2-1, the V gene TRBV6-1; D not resolved. Germline CDR1 reads MNHNS; CDR2 reads SASEGT. This CDR3 has 15 residues. Trimming pared 2 bases from V and 0 bases from J, leaving 8 bases between. The CDR3 coding sequence is TGTGCCAGCAGTGAATATTTAAACTCCTACAATGAGCAGTTCTTC. Amino acid sequence: CASSEYLNSYNEQFF.

This clone has just one count. DNA for the CDR3: TGCGCCAGCAGCCCTGCTGGTGGGGGCGTTAGAAATGAGCAGTTCTTC. This gives the protein CASSPAGGGVRNEQFF. The chain combines TRBV5-1 with TRBJ2-1; maybe TRBD1 (6 bases). V was clipped by 4 bases and J by 7 bases, with 21 bases between them. This CDR3 region has 16 residues. The germline CDR1 and CDR2 sequences are SGHRS and YFSETQ.

This chain joins TRBV4-1 and TRBJ2-1; 10 bases match TRBD1. CDR1 is MGHRA and CDR2 is YSYEKL in the germline V gene. This CDR3 spans 14 amino acids. Germline trimming cut 5 bases from V and 8 bases from J; bases unmatched to any gene: 6. The CDR3 region has the DNA TGCGCCAGCAGCATCCGGGACAGGGGTGATGAGCAGTTCTTC. It specifies CASSIRDRGDEQFF.

V usage is TRBV11-2 and J usage is TRBJ2-7; 9 bases match TRBD1. CDR1 SGHAT and CDR2 FQNNGV come from the germline V gene. The CDR3 has 17 amino acids. The ends lost 0 bases at V and 2 bases at J; junction bases unmatched: 8. The DNA for the CDR3 is TGTGCCAGCAGCTTAGAAGGGACAGGGCTCCGCACCTACGAGCAGTACTTC. Translated, it gives CASSLEGTGLRTYEQYF.

This chain connects TRBV21-1 to TRBJ2-7; the table's TRBD1 call for D was not verified on the DNA. TRBV21-1 corresponds to a pseudogene. The CDR3 spans 18 residues. CDR3: CASSKVSTGGVGCYEQYF. In DNA form, the CDR3 reads TGTGCCAGCAGCAAAGTTTCGACAGGGGGCGTCGGGTGCTACGAGCAGTACTTC.